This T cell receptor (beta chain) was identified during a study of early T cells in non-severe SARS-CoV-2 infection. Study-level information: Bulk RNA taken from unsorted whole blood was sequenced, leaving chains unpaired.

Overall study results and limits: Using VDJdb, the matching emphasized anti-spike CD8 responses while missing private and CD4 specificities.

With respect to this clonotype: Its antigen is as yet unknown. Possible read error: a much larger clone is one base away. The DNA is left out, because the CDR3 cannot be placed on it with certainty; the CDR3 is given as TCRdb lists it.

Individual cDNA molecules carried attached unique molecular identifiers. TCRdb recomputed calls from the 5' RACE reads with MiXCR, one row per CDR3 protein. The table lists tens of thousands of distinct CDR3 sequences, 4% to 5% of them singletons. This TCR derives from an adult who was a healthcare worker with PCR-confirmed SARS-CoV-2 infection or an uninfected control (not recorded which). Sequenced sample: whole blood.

CDR3 in amino acids: CASSFGGGSYNELFF. The chain recombines TRBV12-3 or TRBV12-4 with TRBJ2-1. The CDR3 is made up of 15 amino acids, end residues included.